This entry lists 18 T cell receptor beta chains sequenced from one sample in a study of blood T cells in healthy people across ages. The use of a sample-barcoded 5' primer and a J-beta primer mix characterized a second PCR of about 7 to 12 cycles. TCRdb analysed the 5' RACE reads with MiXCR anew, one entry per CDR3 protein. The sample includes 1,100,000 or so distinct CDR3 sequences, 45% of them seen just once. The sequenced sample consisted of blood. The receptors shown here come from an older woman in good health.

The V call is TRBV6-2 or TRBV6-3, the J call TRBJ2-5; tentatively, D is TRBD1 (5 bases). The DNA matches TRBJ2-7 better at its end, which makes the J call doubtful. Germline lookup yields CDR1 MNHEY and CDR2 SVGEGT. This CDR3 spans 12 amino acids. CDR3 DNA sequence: TGTGCCAGCAGTTACCCAGGGTGCGAGCAGTACTTC. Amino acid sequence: CASSYPGCEQYF.

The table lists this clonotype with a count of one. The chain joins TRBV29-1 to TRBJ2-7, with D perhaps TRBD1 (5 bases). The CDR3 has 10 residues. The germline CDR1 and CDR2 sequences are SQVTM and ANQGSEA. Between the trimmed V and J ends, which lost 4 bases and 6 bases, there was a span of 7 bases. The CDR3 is CSVGQFEQYF. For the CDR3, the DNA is TGCAGCGTTGGACAGTTCGAGCAGTACTTC.

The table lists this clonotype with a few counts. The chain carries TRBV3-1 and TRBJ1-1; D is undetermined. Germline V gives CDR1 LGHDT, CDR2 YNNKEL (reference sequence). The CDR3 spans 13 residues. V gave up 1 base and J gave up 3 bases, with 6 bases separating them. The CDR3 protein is CASSQGAYTEAFF. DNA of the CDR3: TGTGCCAGCAGCCAAGGGGCCTACACTGAAGCTTTCTTT.

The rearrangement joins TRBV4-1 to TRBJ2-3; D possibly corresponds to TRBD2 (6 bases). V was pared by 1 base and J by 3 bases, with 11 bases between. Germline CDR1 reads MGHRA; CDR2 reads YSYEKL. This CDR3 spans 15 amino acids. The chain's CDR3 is CASSQVGGATDTQYF. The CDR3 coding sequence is TGCGCCAGCAGCCAAGTAGGCGGGGCAACAGATACGCAGTATTTT.

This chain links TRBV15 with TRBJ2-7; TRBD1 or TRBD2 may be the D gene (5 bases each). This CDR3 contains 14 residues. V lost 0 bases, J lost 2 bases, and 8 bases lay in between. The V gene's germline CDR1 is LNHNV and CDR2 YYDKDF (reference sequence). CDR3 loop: CATSRDEGPYEQYF. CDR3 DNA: TGTGCCACCAGCAGAGATGAGGGGCCCTACGAGCAGTACTTC.

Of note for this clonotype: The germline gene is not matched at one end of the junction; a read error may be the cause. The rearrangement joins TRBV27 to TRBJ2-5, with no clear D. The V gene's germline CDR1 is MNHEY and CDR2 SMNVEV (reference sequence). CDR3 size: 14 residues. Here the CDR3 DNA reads TGTGCCAGCAGTTTATCGCCAAACGTGGAGACCCGGTACTTC. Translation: CASSLSPNVETRYF.

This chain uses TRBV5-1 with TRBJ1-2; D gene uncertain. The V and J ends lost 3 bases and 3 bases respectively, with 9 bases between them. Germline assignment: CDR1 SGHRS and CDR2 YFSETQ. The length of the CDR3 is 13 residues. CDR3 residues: CASSSDGYYGYTF. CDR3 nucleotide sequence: TGCGCCAGCAGCTCGGACGGCTACTATGGCTACACCTTC.

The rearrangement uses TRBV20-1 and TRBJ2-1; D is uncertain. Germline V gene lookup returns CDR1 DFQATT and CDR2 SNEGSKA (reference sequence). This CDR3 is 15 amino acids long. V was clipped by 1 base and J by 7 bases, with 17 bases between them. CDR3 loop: CSARVQETLRNEQFF. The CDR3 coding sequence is TGCAGTGCTAGAGTTCAGGAGACGCTGAGGAATGAGCAGTTCTTC.

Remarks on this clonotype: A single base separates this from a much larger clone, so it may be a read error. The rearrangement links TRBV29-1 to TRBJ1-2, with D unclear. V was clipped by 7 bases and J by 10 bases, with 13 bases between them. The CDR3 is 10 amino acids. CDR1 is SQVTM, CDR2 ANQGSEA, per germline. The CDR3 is CSAPENDYTF. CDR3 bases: TGCAGCGCACCCGAGAATGACTACACCTTC.

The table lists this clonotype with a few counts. The CDR3 protein is CASSEQDRDNEQFF. The CDR3 DNA follows: TGTGCCAGCAGCGAGCAGGACAGAGACAATGAGCAGTTCTTC. The V and J genes are TRBV9 and TRBJ2-1, with a weak D call TRBD1 (6 bases). This CDR3 contains 14 residues. CDR1 is SGDLS and CDR2 is YYNGEE in the germline V gene. V gave up 3 bases and J gave up 5 bases, with 12 bases separating them.

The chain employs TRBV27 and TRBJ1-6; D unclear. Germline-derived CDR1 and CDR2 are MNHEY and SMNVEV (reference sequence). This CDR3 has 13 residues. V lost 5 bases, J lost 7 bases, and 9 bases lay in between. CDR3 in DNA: TGTGCCAGCAGTGTATACGGGAATTCACCCCTCCACTTT. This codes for CASSVYGNSPLHF.

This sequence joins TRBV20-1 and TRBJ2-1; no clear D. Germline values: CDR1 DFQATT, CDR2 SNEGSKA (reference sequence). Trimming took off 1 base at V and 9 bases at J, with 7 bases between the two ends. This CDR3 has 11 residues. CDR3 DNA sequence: TGCAGTGCTAGAGTCGTTATTGAGCAGTTCTTC. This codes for CSARVVIEQFF.

Written as DNA, the CDR3 is TGTGCCAGCAGTGAAGGGGGGGACTGGGTTACGCAGTATTTT. Its protein product is CASSEGGDWVTQYF. The gene calls are TRBV6-1 and TRBJ2-3; D possibly corresponds to TRBD2 (6 bases). CDR3 length: 14 amino acids. V was shortened by 1 base and J by 8 bases, with 13 bases between the two germline ends. In germline, CDR1 is MNHNS, CDR2 SASEGT.

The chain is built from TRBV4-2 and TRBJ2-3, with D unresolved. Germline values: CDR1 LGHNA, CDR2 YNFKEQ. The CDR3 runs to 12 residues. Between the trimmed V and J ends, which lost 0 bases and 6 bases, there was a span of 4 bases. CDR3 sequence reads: CASSQDFDTQYF. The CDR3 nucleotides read TGTGCCAGCAGCCAAGATTTCGATACGCAGTATTTT.

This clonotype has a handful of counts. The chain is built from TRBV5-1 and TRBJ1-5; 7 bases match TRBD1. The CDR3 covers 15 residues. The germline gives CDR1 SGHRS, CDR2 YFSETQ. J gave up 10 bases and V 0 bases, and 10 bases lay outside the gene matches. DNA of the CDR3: TGCGCCAGCAGCTTGGCTGGGCAGGGGGTTAATCCCCAGCATTTT. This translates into CASSLAGQGVNPQHF.

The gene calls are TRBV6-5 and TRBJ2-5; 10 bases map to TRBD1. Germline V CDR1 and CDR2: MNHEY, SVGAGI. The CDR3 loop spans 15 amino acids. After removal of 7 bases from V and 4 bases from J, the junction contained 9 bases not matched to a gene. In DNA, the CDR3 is TGTGCCAGCAAAGGTGGACAGGGGGAGGGAGAGACCCAGTACTTC. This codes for CASKGGQGEGETQYF.

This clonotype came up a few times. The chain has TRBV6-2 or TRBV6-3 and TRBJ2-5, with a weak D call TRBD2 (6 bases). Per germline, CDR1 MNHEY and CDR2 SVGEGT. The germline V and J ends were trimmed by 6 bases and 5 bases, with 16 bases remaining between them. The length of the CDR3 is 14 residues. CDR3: CASRTSGGAETQYF. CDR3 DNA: TGTGCCAGCAGGACGTCTGGAGGGGCGGAGACCCAGTACTTC.

CDR3 sequence: CASSLMRGLAGGPEAEQFF. The CDR3 coding sequence is TGTGCCAGCAGTCTAATGAGGGGACTAGCGGGAGGGCCTGAGGCTGAGCAGTTCTTC. The chain employs TRBV12-3 or TRBV12-4 and TRBJ2-1; TRBD2 matches 16 bases. The CDR3 length is 19 residues. The ends lost 5 bases at V and 9 bases at J; junction bases unmatched: 16.